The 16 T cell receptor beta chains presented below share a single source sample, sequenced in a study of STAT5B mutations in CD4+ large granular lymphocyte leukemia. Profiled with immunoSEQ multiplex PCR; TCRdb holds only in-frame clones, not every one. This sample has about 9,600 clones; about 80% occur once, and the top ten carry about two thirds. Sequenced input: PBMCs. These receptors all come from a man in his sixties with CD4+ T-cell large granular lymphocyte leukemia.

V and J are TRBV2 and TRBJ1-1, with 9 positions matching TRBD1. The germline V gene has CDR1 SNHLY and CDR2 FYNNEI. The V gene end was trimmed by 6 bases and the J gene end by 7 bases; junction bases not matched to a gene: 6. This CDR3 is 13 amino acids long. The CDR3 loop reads CASRTGTGLEAFF. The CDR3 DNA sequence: TGTGCCAGCAGGACAGGGACAGGGCTTGAAGCTTTCTTT.

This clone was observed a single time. The DNA of the CDR3 is TGTGCCAGCAGCGGACTAGCGGGAGGGAATACGCAGTATTTT. It specifies CASSGLAGGNTQYF. This sequence joins TRBV7-9 and TRBJ2-3; 15 bases match TRBD2. J was trimmed by 7 bases and V by 5 bases; bases with no gene match: 1. Germline V lookup: CDR1 SEHNR, CDR2 FQNEAQ (reference sequence). The CDR3 is 14 residues long.

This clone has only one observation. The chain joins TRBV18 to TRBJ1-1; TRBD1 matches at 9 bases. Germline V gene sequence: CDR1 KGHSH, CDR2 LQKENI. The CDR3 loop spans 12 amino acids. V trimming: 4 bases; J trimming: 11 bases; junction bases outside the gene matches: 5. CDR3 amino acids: CASSRDRERAFF. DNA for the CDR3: TGTGCCAGCTCACGGGACAGGGAGAGGGCTTTCTTT.

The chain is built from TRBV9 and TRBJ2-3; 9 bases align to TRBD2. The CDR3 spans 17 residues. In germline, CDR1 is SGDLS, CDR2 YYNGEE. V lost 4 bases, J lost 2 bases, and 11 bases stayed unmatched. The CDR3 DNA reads TGTGCCAGCAGCCCCGGGAGTAGCGGGAGACTCACAGATACGCAGTATTTT. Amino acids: CASSPGSSGRLTDTQYF.

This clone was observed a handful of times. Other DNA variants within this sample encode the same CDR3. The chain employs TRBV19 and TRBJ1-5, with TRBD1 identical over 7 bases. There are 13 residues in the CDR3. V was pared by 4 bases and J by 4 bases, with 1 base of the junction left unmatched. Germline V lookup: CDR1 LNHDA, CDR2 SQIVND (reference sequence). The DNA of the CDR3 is TGTGCCAGTAGTAGGGACAGAAATCAGCCCCAGCATTTT. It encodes CASSRDRNQPQHF.

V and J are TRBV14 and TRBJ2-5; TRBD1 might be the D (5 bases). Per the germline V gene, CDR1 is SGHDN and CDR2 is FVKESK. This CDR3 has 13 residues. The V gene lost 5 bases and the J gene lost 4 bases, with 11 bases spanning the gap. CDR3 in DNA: TGTGCCAGCAGCGGGCAGGGTGTAGAGACCCAGTACTTC. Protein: CASSGQGVETQYF.

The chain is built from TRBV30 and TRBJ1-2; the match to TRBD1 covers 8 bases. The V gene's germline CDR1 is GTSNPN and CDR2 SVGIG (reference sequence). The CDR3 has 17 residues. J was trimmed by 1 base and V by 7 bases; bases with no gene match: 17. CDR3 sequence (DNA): TGTGCCTCGCCCCAGGGGGCGGCCCTCTCCTTTAACTATGGCTACACCTTC. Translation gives CASPQGAALSFNYGYTF. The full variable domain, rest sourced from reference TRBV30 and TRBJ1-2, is SQTIHQWPATLVQPVGSPLSLECTVEGTSNPNLYWYRQAAGRGLQLLFYSVGIGQISSEVPQNLSASRPQDRQFILSSKKLLLSDSGFYLCASPQGAALSFNYGYTFGSGTRLTVV.

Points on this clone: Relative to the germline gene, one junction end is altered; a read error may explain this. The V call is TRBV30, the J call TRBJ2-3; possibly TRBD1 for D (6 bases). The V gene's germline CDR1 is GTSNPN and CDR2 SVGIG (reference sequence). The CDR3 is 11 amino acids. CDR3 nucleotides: TGTGCCTGGAGTGGGACAGTTACGCAGTATTTT. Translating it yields CAWSGTVTQYF.

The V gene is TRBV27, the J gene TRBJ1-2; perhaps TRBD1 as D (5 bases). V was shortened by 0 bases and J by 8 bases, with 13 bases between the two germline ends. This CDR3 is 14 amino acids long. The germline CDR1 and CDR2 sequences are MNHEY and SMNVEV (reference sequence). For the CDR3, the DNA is TGTGCCAGCAGTTTATCGATTGGGGCGCGAGGCTACACCTTC. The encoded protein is CASSLSIGARGYTF.

Here the CDR3 reads CSGLKLGRQYF. The CDR3 coding sequence is TGCAGCGGTCTGAAATTGGGGCGACAGTACTTC. The V call is TRBV29-1, the J call TRBJ2-7; tentatively, D is TRBD1 (5 bases). CDR1 is SQVTM and CDR2 is ANQGSEA in the germline V gene. The CDR3 has 11 amino acids. Trimming left V 7 bases short and J 10 bases short, with 17 bases between.

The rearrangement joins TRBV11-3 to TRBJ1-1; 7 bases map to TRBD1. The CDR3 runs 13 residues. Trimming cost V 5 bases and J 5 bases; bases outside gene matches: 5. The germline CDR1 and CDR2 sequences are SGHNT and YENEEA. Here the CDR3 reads CASSQGGKTEAFF. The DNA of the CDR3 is TGTGCCAGCAGCCAGGGGGGGAAGACTGAAGCTTTCTTT.

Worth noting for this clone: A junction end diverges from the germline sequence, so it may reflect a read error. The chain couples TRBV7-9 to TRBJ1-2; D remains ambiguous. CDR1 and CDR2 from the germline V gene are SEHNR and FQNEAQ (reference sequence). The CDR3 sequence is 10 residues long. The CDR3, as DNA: TGTGCCAGCAGCTTGTCGACAATACTATTC. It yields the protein CASSLSTILF. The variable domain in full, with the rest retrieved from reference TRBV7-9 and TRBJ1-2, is DTGVSQNPRHKITKRGQNVTFRCDPISEHNRLYWYRQTLGQGPEFLTYFQNEAQLEKSRLLSDRFSAERPKGSFSTLEIQRTEQGDSAMYLCASSLSTILFGSGTRLTVV.

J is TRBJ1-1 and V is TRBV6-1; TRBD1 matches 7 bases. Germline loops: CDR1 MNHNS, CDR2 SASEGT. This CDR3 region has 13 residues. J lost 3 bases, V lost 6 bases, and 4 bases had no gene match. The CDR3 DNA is TGTGCCAGCAGCCGGGACAGACACACTGAAGCTTTCTTT. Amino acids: CASSRDRHTEAFF.

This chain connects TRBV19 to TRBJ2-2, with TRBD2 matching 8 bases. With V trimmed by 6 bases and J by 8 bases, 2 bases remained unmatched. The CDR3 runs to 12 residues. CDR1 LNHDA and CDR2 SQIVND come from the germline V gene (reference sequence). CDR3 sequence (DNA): TGTGCCAGTAGCCGGGAGGGGGGGGAGCTGTTTTTT. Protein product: CASSREGGELFF.

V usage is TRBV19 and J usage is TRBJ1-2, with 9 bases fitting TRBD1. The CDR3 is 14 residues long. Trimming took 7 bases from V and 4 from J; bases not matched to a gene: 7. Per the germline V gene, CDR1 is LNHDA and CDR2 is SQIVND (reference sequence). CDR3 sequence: CASKIGTGIYGYTF. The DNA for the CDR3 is TGTGCCAGTAAGATCGGGACAGGGATCTATGGCTACACCTTC.

CDR3 sequence: CASSLVASWYEQYF. For the CDR3, the DNA is TGTGCCAGCAGCTTAGTTGCTAGCTGGTACGAGCAGTACTTC. This rearrangement joins TRBV7-9 to TRBJ2-7, with TRBD2 as a possible D gene (5 bases). V was shortened by 1 base and J by 4 bases, with 11 bases between the two germline ends. This CDR3 comprises 14 residues. Germline V gives CDR1 SEHNR, CDR2 FQNEAQ (reference sequence).